This T cell receptor (beta chain) was recovered during a study of cytomegalovirus exposure and HLA in healthy donors. This clone was seen a handful of times. Its antigen remains unidentified. Trimming took 6 bases from V and 11 from J; bases not matched to a gene: 11. From germline, CDR1 is MNHEY and CDR2 SVGAGI. The CDR3 runs to 13 residues. Regarding the study as a whole: Altogether, 160 or so TCR beta chains were recorded as cytomegalovirus-associated.

The primer mix had 60 Vbeta and 13 Jbeta primers. Data came from immunoSEQ multiplex PCR; TCRdb stores just in-frame clones and leaves some out. The sample has 220,000 or so clones, more than 60% seen once. The chain recombines TRBV6-5 with TRBJ1-1, with 8 bases matching TRBD1. The sequencing sample was made of PBMCs. The receptor comes from a woman aged 25 to 45 in good health and CMV-seronegative. In DNA, the CDR3 is TGTGCCAGCAGCCCCGGACAGGGCCGCGTTGCTTTCTTT. Its translation is CASSPGQGRVAFF.